The rows below give T cell receptor beta chains drawn from one sample of a study of CD8+ T cells in alopecia areata. Data came from immunoSEQ multiplex PCR; TCRdb stores just in-frame clones and leaves some out. Of 110,000 or so clones in the sample, about 60% were seen once. Sequencing was done on a sample of CD4+ T cells sorted from blood. These receptors were taken from a human donor in good health. CDR3s include the opening cysteine and the closing phenylalanine or tryptophan. D genes are given only for firm matches. Size tells how often a clone was seen (once, few, many) or the class of an expanded clone, and some rows leave it out.

TGTGCCAGTAGTATCCCCAGGGGATATGGCTACACCTTC | CASSIPRGYGYTF | . | TRBV19 | few | TRBJ1-2
TGCGCCAGCAGCCCTACCCCTAGCGGGGGGGGCAATGAGCAGTTCTTC | CASSPTPSGGGNEQFF | TRBD2 | TRBV4-1 | . | TRBJ2-1
TGCAGCGTTGATGGACGGGGACAGGAGACCCAGTACTTC | CSVDGRGQETQYF | TRBD1 | TRBV29-1 | . | TRBJ2-5
TGTGCCAGCAGTTACTCTAGGCGTCAGGAATCACCCCTCCACTTT | CASSYSRRQESPLHF | . | TRBV6-5 | . | TRBJ1-6
TGTGCCTGGAGCGCCGCACGAGAGACCCAGTACTTC | CAWSAARETQYF | . | TRBV30 | . | TRBJ2-5
TGCACCAGCAGCCAAGGGTCGGAGCGGGGGGCTCCCGGCCGCCCTAGAGAGCAGTACTTC | CTSSQGSERGAPGRPREQYF | . | TRBV1 | . | TRBJ2-7
TGTGCCAGCACCTTCCCCGGACCTTCCAAGACCCAGTACTTC | CASTFPGPSKTQYF | . | TRBV6-5 | few | TRBJ2-5
TGTGCCAGCAGCTTGGCCCGAGGGACAGCGAACACTGAAGCTTTCTTT | CASSLARGTANTEAFF | TRBD1 | TRBV5-6 | . | TRBJ1-1
TGTGCCAGCAGCGTAGCGGACCTAAGGGGTACGCAGTATTTT | CASSVADLRGTQYF | . | TRBV9 | once | TRBJ2-3
TGCGCCAGCAGCCAATCCGGGACAGGTAACAATCAGCCCCAGCATTTT | CASSQSGTGNNQPQHF | TRBD1 | TRBV4-1 | . | TRBJ1-5
TGTGCCAGTAGTAAGATGGACAGGTATAGCAATCAGCCCCAGCATTTT | CASSKMDRYSNQPQHF | TRBD1 | TRBV19 | . | TRBJ1-5
TGTGCCATCAGTGTAGAAGAGACCCAGTACTTC | CAISVEETQYF | . | TRBV10-3 | . | TRBJ2-5
TGCGCCAGCAGCTTGAACGGACTCGACACAGATACGCAGTATTTT | CASSLNGLDTDTQYF | . | TRBV5-1 | . | TRBJ2-3
TGCAGCGTGGGGGAGGGTCAAGAGACCCAGTACTTC | CSVGEGQETQYF | TRBD2 | TRBV29-1 | . | TRBJ2-5
TGCGCCAGCAGCCCACAGGGCCCGGGGAATTCACCCCTCCACTTT | CASSPQGPGNSPLHF | . | TRBV5-1 | . | TRBJ1-6